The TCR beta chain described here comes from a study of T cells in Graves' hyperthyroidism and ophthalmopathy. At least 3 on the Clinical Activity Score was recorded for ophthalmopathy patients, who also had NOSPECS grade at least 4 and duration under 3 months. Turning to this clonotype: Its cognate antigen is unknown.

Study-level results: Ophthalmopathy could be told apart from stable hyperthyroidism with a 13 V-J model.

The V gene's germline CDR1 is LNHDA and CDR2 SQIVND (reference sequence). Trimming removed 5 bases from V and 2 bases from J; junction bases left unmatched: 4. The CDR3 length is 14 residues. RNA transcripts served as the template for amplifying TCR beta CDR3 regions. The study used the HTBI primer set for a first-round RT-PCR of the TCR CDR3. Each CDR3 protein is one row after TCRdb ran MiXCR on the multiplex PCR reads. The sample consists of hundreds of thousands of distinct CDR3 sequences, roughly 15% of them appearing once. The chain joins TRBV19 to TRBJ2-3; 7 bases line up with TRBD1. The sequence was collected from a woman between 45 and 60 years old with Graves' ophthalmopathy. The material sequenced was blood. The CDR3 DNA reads TGTGCCAGTAGTGACGGGACAGTCACAGATACGCAGTATTTT. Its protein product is CASSDGTVTDTQYF.